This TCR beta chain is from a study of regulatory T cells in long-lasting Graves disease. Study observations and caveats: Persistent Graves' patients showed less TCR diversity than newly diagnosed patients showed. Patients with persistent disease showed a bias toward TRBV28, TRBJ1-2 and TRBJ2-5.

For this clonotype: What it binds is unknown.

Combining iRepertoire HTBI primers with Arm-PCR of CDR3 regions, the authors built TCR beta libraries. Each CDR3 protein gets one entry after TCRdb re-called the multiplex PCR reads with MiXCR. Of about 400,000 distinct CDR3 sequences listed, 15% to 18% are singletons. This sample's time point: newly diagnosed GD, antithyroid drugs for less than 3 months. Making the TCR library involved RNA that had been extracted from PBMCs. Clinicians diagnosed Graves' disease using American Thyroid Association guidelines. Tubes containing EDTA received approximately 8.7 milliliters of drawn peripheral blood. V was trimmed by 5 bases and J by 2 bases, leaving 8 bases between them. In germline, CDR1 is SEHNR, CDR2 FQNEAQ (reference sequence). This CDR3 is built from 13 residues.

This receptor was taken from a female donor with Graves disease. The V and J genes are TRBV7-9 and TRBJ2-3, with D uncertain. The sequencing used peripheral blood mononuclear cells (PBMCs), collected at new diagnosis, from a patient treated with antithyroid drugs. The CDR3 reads CASSAHPTDTQYF. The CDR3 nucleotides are TGTGCCAGCAGCGCTCACCCCACAGATACGCAGTATTTT. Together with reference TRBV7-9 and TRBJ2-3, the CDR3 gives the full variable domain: DTGVSQNPRHKITKRGQNVTFRCDPISEHNRLYWYRQTLGQGPEFLTYFQNEAQLEKSRLLSDRFSAERPKGSFSTLEIQRTEQGDSAMYLCASSAHPTDTQYFGPGTRLTVL.